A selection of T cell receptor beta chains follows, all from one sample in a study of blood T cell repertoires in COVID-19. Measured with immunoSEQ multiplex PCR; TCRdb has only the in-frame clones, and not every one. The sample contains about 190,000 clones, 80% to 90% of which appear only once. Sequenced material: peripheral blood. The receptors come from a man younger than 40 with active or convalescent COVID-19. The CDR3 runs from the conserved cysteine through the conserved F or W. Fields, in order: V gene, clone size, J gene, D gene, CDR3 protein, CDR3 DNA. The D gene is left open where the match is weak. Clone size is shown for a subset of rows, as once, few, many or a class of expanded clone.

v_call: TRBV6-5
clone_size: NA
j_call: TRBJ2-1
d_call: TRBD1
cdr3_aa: CASRKGQAEYNEQFF
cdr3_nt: TGTGCCAGCAGAAAAGGACAGGCCGAATACAATGAGCAGTTCTTC

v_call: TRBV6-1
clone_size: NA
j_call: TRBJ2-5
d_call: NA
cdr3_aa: CASSEATLRETQYF
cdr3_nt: TGTGCCAGCAGTGAAGCCACTCTGAGGGAGACCCAGTACTTC

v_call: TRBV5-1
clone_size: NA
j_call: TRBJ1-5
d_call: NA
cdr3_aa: CASSPDGFWSQPQHF
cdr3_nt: TGCGCCAGCAGCCCCGACGGCTTCTGGAGCCAGCCCCAGCATTTT

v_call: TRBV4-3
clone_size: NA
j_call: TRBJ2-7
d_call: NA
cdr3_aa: CASSQDKGYEQYF
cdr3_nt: TGCGCCAGCAGCCAAGACAAGGGGTACGAGCAGTACTTC

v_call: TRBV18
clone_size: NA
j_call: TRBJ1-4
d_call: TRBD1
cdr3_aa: CASSLLGQGREKLFF
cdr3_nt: TGTGCCAGCTCGCTATTGGGACAGGGCCGCGAAAAACTGTTTTTT

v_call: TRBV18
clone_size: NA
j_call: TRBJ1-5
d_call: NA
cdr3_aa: CASSPMGPKAPQPQHF
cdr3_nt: TGTGCCAGCTCACCTATGGGCCCCAAAGCCCCTCAGCCCCAGCATTTT

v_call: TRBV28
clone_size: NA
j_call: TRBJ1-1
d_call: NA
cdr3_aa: CASTGQFEAFF
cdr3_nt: TGTGCCAGCACCGGACAGTTTGAAGCTTTCTTT

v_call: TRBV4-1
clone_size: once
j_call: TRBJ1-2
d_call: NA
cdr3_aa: CASSLQGQGYGYTF
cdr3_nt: TGCGCCAGCAGCCTTCAGGGGCAAGGCTATGGCTACACCTTC

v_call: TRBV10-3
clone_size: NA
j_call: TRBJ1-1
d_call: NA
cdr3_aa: CAISAQDSMNTEAFF
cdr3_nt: TGTGCCATCAGTGCACAGGACAGCATGAACACTGAAGCTTTCTTT

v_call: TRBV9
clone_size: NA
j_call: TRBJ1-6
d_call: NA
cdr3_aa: CASSVGLKGANSPLHF
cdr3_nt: TGTGCCAGCAGCGTAGGGCTCAAGGGAGCAAATTCACCCCTCCACTTT

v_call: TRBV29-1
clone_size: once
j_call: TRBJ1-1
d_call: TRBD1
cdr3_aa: CSVSPGTGVTEAFF
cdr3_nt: TGCAGCGTCTCCCCCGGGACAGGGGTGACTGAAGCTTTCTTT

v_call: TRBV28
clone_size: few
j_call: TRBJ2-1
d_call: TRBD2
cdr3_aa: CAITAGGPDPYNEQFF
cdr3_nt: TGTGCCATCACAGCGGGGGGGCCCGATCCCTACAATGAGCAGTTCTTC

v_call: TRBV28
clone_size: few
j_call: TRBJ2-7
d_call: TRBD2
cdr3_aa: CASSFLIAGGGGGSYEQYF
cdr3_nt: TGTGCCAGCAGTTTCCTCATAGCGGGAGGAGGGGGAGGCTCCTACGAGCAGTACTTC

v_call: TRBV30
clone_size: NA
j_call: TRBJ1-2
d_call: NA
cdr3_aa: CAWSVQSRFAGGGYTF
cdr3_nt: TGTGCCTGGAGTGTACAATCCCGTTTTGCGGGTGGTGGCTACACCTTC

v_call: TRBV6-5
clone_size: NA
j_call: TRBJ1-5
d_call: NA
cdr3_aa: CASSPDSINQPQHF
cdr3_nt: TGTGCCAGCAGCCCGGACAGCATCAATCAGCCCCAGCATTTT

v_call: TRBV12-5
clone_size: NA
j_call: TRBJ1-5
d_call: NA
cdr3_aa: CASAPGGGNQPQHF
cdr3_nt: TGTGCTAGTGCCCCAGGCGGGGGCAATCAGCCCCAGCATTTT

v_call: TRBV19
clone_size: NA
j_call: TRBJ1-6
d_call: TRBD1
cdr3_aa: CARGRGQNSPLHF
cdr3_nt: TGTGCCAGGGGCAGGGGGCAGAATTCACCCCTCCACTTT

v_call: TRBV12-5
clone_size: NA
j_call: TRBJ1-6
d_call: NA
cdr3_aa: CASGLVTGTGELSLHF
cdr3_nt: TGTGCTAGTGGTTTGGTAACCGGGACGGGGGAATTGTCCCTCCACTTT

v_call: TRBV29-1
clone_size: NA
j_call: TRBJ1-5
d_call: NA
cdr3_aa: CSVEDLIRQGNQPQHF
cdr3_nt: TGCAGCGTTGAAGATCTGATTAGACAGGGCAATCAGCCCCAGCATTTT

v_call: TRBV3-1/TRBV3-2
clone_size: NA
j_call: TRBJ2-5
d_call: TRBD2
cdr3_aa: CASSLGTSGSRETQYF
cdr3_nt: TGTGCCAGCAGCCTTGGGACTAGCGGGAGTCGGGAGACCCAGTACTTC

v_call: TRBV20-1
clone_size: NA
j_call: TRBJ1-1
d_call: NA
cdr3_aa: CSAGGEAFF
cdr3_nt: TGCAGTGCAGGGGGTGAAGCTTTCTTT

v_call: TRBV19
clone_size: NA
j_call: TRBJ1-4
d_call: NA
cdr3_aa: CASQGGGQNEKLFF
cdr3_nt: TGTGCCAGCCAAGGGGGTGGGCAGAACGAAAAACTGTTTTTT

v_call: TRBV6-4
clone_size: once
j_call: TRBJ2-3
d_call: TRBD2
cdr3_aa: CASSPASGGHTDTQYF
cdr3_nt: TGTGCCAGCAGTCCGGCTAGCGGGGGGCACACAGATACGCAGTATTTT

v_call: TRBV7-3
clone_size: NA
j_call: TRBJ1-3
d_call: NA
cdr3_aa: CASSSQDYSGNTIYF
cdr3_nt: TGTGCCAGCAGCTCTCAGGACTACTCTGGAAACACCATATATTTT

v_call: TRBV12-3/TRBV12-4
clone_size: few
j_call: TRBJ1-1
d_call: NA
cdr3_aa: CASSGTVEAFF
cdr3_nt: TGTGCCAGCAGCGGGACTGTTGAAGCTTTCTTT

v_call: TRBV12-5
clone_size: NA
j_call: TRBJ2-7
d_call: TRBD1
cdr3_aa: CASGPPRGQGSYEQYF
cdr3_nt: TGTGCTAGTGGTCCGCCAAGGGGACAGGGGTCCTACGAGCAGTACTTC

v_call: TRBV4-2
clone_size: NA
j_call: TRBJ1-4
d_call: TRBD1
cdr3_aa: CASSLRTGGELTNEKLFF
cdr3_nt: TGTGCCAGCAGCCTCCGGACAGGGGGCGAACTAACTAATGAAAAACTGTTTTTT

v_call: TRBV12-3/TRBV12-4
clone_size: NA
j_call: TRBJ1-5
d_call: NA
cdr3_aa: CASSLRGSEPQHF
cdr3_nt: TGTGCCAGCAGTTTAAGAGGGTCGGAGCCCCAGCATTTT

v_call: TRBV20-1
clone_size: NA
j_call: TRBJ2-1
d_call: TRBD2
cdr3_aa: CSASRTSGAPNEQFF
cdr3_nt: TGCAGTGCTAGTCGGACTAGCGGGGCTCCCAATGAGCAGTTCTTC

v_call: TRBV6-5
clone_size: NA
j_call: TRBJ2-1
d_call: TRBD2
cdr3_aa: CASSSSGSYNEQFF
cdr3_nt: TGTGCCAGCAGTTCTAGCGGAAGCTACAATGAGCAGTTCTTC

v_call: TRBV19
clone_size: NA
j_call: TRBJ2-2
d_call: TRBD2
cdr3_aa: CASSIAGAGGRTGELFF
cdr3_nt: TGTGCCAGTAGTATAGCAGGGGCGGGGGGTCGCACCGGGGAGCTGTTTTTT

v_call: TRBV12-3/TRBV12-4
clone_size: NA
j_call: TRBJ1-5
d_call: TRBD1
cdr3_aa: CASSPNTGEAQHF
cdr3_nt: TGTGCCAGCAGTCCAAATACAGGGGAGGCCCAGCATTTT

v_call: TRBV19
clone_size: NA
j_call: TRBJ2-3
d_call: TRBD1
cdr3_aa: CASSIRVQGATDTQYF
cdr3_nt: TGTGCCAGTAGTATCCGTGTACAGGGGGCCACAGATACGCAGTATTTT